These 10 T cell receptor beta chains originate from one sample sequenced in a study of brain T cells in children with intractable seizures. The sample's time point: blood from clinic visit 5 months post-surgery; TSC patient then seizure free. Repertoires were generated with immunoSEQ multiplex PCR, while TCRdb's copy carries only in-frame clones and drops some. The profile covers around 340,000 clones, with about 94% appearing a single time and roughly 5.7% taken by the ten largest. Sequences were derived from peripheral blood, sampled about 5 months after surgery. The receptors shown here come from a boy in the first two years of life with tuberous sclerosis and intractable seizures.

The chain uses TRBV5-1 and TRBJ2-3; no firm D call. The CDR3 contains 13 residues. Germline-derived CDR1 and CDR2 are SGHRS and YFSETQ. The V end was cut by 1 base, the J end by 2 bases, with 5 bases between. DNA for the CDR3: TGCGCCAGCAGCTTGTTTCCCACAGATACGCAGTATTTT. Protein: CASSLFPTDTQYF.

This rearrangement joins TRBV3-1 (or the pseudogene TRBV3-2) to TRBJ1-2; no firm D call. The ends were cut back, 4 bases at V and 5 bases at J, with 8 bases in the middle. There are 12 residues in the CDR3. Germline lookup yields CDR1 LGHDT and CDR2 YNNKEL (reference sequence). CDR3 in DNA: TGTGCCAGCAGCCGCCTGTGGTATGGCTACACCTTC. As protein: CASSRLWYGYTF.

V gene TRBV15 combines with J gene TRBJ2-5, with 9 bases fitting TRBD2. CDR1 is LNHNV, CDR2 YYDKDF, per germline (reference sequence). The CDR3 is 16 residues long. The J segment lost 0 bases and the V segment lost 1 base, leaving 3 bases of the junction unmatched. This CDR3 reads CATSRGAGGYQETQYF. For the CDR3, the DNA is TGTGCCACCAGCAGAGGAGCGGGGGGCTACCAAGAGACCCAGTACTTC.

V usage is TRBV2 and J usage is TRBJ2-1; 8 bases map to TRBD1. This CDR3 is built from 13 residues. In germline, CDR1 is SNHLY, CDR2 FYNNEI. The J segment lost 8 bases and the V segment lost 4 bases, leaving 4 bases of the junction unmatched. In nucleotides, the CDR3 is TGTGCCAGCAGTGCCCCAGGGGGCGATGAGCAGTTCTTC. As protein: CASSAPGGDEQFF.

V and J are TRBV2 and TRBJ2-1; 7 positions agree with TRBD2. CDR3 length equals 15 residues. Germline lookup yields CDR1 SNHLY and CDR2 FYNNEI. CDR3 DNA sequence: TGTGCAAATGGAGCGGGAACTGGGGGTTACAATGAGCAGTTCTTC. This translates into CANGAGTGGYNEQFF.

The chain uses TRBV24-1 and TRBJ2-7; 9 bases agree with TRBD1. The trim removed 3 bases at V and 1 base at J, leaving 3 bases unmatched. CDR1 KGHDR and CDR2 SFDVKD come from the germline V gene. There are 15 residues in the CDR3. The CDR3 DNA sequence: TGTGCCACCAGTGATACGACAGGGGGATCCTACGAGCAGTACTTC. It codes for CATSDTTGGSYEQYF.

This chain links TRBV6-4 with TRBJ1-1; tentatively, D is TRBD1 (5 bases). Germline lookup yields CDR1 MRHNA and CDR2 SNTAGT. This CDR3 has 12 amino acids. The ends were cut back, 6 bases at V and 2 bases at J, with 7 bases in the middle. The CDR3 protein is CASRGVNTEAFF. CDR3 in DNA: TGTGCCAGCAGAGGGGTAAACACTGAAGCTTTCTTT.

V usage is TRBV6-5 and J usage is TRBJ2-7, with 11 bases that match TRBD2. Germline trimming cut 0 bases from V and 2 bases from J; bases unmatched to any gene: 3. CDR1 is MNHEY and CDR2 is SVGAGI in the germline V gene. The CDR3 runs to 16 residues. In nucleotides, the CDR3 is TGTGCCAGCAGTTACTCGCTACTAGCGGGAGCCTACGAGCAGTACTTC. Protein: CASSYSLLAGAYEQYF.

The V and J genes are TRBV5-4 and TRBJ2-5; 9 bases are a match to TRBD1. This CDR3 comprises 16 residues. Germline CDR1 SGHNT, CDR2 YYREEE (reference sequence). The V segment lost 6 bases and the J segment 2 bases; nucleotides outside the gene matches: 11. CDR3 amino acids: CASTDPDRGGQETQYF. The CDR3 DNA reads as TGTGCCAGCACTGACCCGGACAGGGGAGGGCAAGAGACCCAGTACTTC.

The rearrangement uses TRBV7-9 and TRBJ2-3; 9 nucleotides agree with TRBD2. The CDR3 is 16 residues long. CDR1 is SEHNR and CDR2 is FQNEAQ in the germline V gene (reference sequence). Germline trimming cut 5 bases from V and 1 base from J; bases unmatched to any gene: 7. CDR3 sequence: CASSLGASGGTDTQYF. In nucleotides, the CDR3 is TGTGCCAGCAGCCTAGGGGCTAGCGGGGGCACAGATACGCAGTATTTT.